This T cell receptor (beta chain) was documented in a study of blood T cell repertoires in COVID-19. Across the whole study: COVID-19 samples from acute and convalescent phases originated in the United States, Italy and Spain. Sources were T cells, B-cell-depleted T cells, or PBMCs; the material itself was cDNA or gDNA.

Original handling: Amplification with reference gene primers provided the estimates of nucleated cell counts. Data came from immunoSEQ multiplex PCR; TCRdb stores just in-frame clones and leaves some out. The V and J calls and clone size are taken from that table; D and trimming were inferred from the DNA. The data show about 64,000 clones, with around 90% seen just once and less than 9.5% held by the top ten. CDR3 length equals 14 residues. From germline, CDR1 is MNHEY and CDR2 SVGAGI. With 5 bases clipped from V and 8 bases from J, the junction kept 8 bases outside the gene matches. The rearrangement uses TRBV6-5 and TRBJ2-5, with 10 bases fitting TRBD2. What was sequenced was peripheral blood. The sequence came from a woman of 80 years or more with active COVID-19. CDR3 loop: CASSISGGAGTQYF. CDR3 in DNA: TGTGCCAGCAGTATAAGCGGGGGGGCGGGAACCCAGTACTTC.